The 21 T cell receptor beta chains given below trace back to one sample, sequenced in a study of metastatic and nonmetastatic thyroid tumors. Patients had received no treatment of any kind before thyroid surgery. TCRdb re-clonotyped the PCR reads through MiXCR. The table shows about 33,000 clones, with about 18% occurring only once. The sample comprised blood. The receptors stem from a male donor with papillary thyroid cancer or a benign thyroid nodule (not recorded which). Some clones in this sample may be carry-over from other donors' samples.

This clone was seen at least ten times. This rearrangement joins TRBV6-1 to TRBJ2-1; D possibly corresponds to TRBD1 (6 bases). V dropped 4 bases and J dropped 2 bases, with 12 bases sitting between them. CDR3 length: 15 residues. Per the germline V gene, CDR1 is MNHNS and CDR2 is SASEGT. CDR3 protein: CASSAQGLTYNEQFF. The DNA for the CDR3 is TGTGCCAGCAGTGCCCAGGGGTTAACCTACAATGAGCAGTTCTTC.

At least ten counts were recorded for this clone. In DNA, the CDR3 is TGTGCCAGCAGTCCCACAGAATCCTACGAGCAGTACTTC. Amino acids: CASSPTESYEQYF. The chain carries TRBV6-1 and TRBJ2-7; no definite D call. The germline V gene encodes CDR1 MNHNS and CDR2 SASEGT. Trimming took off 5 bases at V and 1 base at J, with 9 bases between the two ends. This CDR3 spans 13 amino acids.

This chain links TRBV12-5 with TRBJ2-1, with 7 bases lining up with TRBD1. Germline-derived CDR1 and CDR2 are LGHNT and FRNRAP. J was trimmed by 8 bases and V by 8 bases; bases with no gene match: 18. The CDR3 length is 16 residues. CDR3 nucleotide sequence: TGTGCTAGTCGATTGGGCCCCCGGGACAGTGTGGATGAGCAGTTCTTC. Residues: CASRLGPRDSVDEQFF.

This clone was counted at least ten times. The CDR3 spells CASSLYSGTSVAEQYF. The CDR3, as DNA: TGTGCCAGCAGCTTGTATTCCGGGACTAGTGTAGCCGAGCAGTACTTC. This chain uses TRBV5-8 with TRBJ2-7; 8 bases map to TRBD2. The trim removed 1 base at V and 6 bases at J, leaving 12 bases unmatched. The CDR3 is made up of 16 amino acids. Looked up from germline, CDR1 is SGHTS and CDR2 is YDEGEE.

This clone was seen at least ten times. This chain joins TRBV4-1 and TRBJ1-6; D is ambiguous. Germline values: CDR1 MGHRA, CDR2 YSYEKL. CDR3 size: 15 residues. Trimming took 3 bases from V and 8 from J, leaving 14 bases between them. CDR3 DNA sequence: TGCGCCAGCAGCCAGTTCGGTGGCTTGGATTCACCCCTCCACTTT. Translated: CASSQFGGLDSPLHF.

In its sample, this clone was seen a few times. The same CDR3 is also encoded by other DNA sequences in this sample. The J gene is TRBJ2-7, the V gene TRBV15, with TRBD1 identical over 8 bases. V gave up 1 base and J gave up 3 bases; unmatched junction bases: 5. This CDR3 has 15 residues. Germline lookup yields CDR1 LNHNV and CDR2 YYDKDF (reference sequence). CDR3 region: CATSRGTGGIYEQYF. CDR3 nucleotides: TGTGCCACCAGCAGAGGAACAGGGGGTATCTACGAGCAGTACTTC. The whole variable domain, filled in from reference TRBV15 and TRBJ2-7, reads DAMVIQNPRYQVTQFGKPVTLSCSQTLNHNVMYWYQQKSSQAPKLLFHYYDKDFNNEADTPDNFQSRRPNTSFCFLDIRSPGLGDTAMYLCATSRGTGGIYEQYFGPGTRLTVT.

The V and J genes are TRBV5-6 and TRBJ2-3; TRBD1 matches 9 bases. CDR1 is SGHDT, CDR2 YYEEEE, per germline. The CDR3 is made up of 16 amino acids. Germline trimming cut 0 bases from V and 4 bases from J; bases unmatched to any gene: 6. The CDR3 DNA reads as TGTGCCAGCAGCTTGGGGACAGGGGTGATCGCAGATACGCAGTATTTT. This translates into CASSLGTGVIADTQYF.

Concerning this clone: Other DNA sequences of this sample code for an identical CDR3. J is TRBJ1-1 and V is TRBV30, with TRBD1 matching 9 bases. Germline CDR1 GTSNPN, CDR2 SVGIG (reference sequence). This CDR3 is 20 amino acids long. V lost 4 bases, J lost 5 bases, and 26 bases stayed unmatched. The CDR3 coding sequence is TGTGCCTGGATGCGCTTAGGGGTTGTGGTAACCGGGACAGGGAAAACTGAAGCTTTCTTT. It specifies CAWMRLGVVVTGTGKTEAFF. Full variable domain (missing parts from reference TRBV30 and TRBJ1-1): SQTIHQWPATLVQPVGSPLSLECTVEGTSNPNLYWYRQAAGRGLQLLFYSVGIGQISSEVPQNLSASRPQDRQFILSSKKLLLSDSGFYLCAWMRLGVVVTGTGKTEAFFGQGTRLTVV.

Concerning this clone: Other DNA sequences from this sample encode an identical CDR3 as well. The chain carries TRBV12-3 or TRBV12-4 and TRBJ2-7; D may correspond to TRBD1 or TRBD2 (5 bases each). Trimming cost V 6 bases and J 4 bases, with 22 bases left between them. This CDR3 region has 16 residues. The CDR3 sequence: CASSPAGRGGVYEQYF. The CDR3 DNA sequence: TGTGCCAGCAGCCCGGCGGGCCGTGGGGGTGTATACGAGCAGTACTTC.

Worth noting for this clone: Since a much larger clone is just one base distant, this may be a read error. The chain is built from TRBV28 and TRBJ2-7; D possibly corresponds to TRBD2 (6 bases). Germline CDR1 and CDR2: MDHEN and SYDVKM. Trimming shortened V by 6 bases and J by 2 bases, and 14 bases separated the two germline ends. The CDR3 is made up of 14 amino acids. The CDR3 reads CASSRGTGPYEQYF. CDR3 nucleotides: TGTGCCAGCAGCCGGGGGACGGGCCCCTACGAGCAGTACTTC.

The chain joins TRBV5-1 to TRBJ2-7; the D gene is possibly TRBD1 (6 bases). This CDR3 spans 15 amino acids. V dropped 3 bases and J dropped 1 base, with 14 bases sitting between them. Germline V lookup: CDR1 SGHRS, CDR2 YFSETQ. CDR3 loop: CASSSHGTWSYEQYF. DNA of the CDR3: TGCGCCAGCAGCTCACACGGGACATGGTCCTACGAGCAGTACTTC.

This clone came up a few times. A much larger clone lies one base from this, so it may be a read error. The rearrangement links TRBV14 to TRBJ1-2; the D is unclear. Germline-derived CDR1 and CDR2 are SGHDN and FVKESK. This CDR3 region has 15 residues. CDR3 in amino acids: CASSQIAKGDYGNTF. CDR3 nucleotides: TGTGCCAGCAGCCAAATCGCGAAGGGAGACTATGGCAACACCTTC. Based on the CDR3 plus reference TRBV14 and TRBJ1-2, the full variable domain is EAGVTQFPSHSVIEKGQTVTLRCDPISGHDNLYWYRRVMGKEIKFLLHFVKESKQDESGMPNNRFLAERTGGTYSTLKVQPAELEDSGVYFCASSQIAKGDYGNTFGSGTRLTVV.

This clone was counted at least ten times. CDR3 in amino acids: CASSPRLAVGDEQFF. DNA of the CDR3: TGTGCCAGCAGCCCTCGACTAGCGGTTGGCGATGAGCAGTTCTTC. The J gene is TRBJ2-1, the V gene TRBV12-3 or TRBV12-4; 9 bases align to TRBD2. Trimming took 6 bases from V and 8 from J; bases not matched to a gene: 11. CDR3 length: 15 amino acids.

The chain joins TRBV11-1 to TRBJ2-2, with a possible D match to TRBD2 (6 bases). V lost 5 bases, J lost 5 bases, and 24 bases lay in between. The germline V gene encodes CDR1 SGHAT and CDR2 FQDESV (reference sequence). This CDR3 comprises 18 residues. The CDR3 DNA reads as TGTGCCAGCAGCACCTGCCGTAGCTGGAGGGCGGGAACCGGGGAGCTGTTTTTT. This sequence encodes CASSTCRSWRAGTGELFF.

In this sample, this clone turned up many times. The genes are TRBV2 and TRBJ2-1; 9 nucleotides match TRBD1. The ends lost 2 bases at V and 9 bases at J; junction bases unmatched: 17. Germline CDR1 is SNHLY and CDR2 is FYNNEI. This CDR3 has 18 residues. In DNA, the CDR3 is TGTGCCAGCAGTGAAAAGTGGAGGGGGGACAGGGCTTTTAGTGAGCAGTTCTTC. Translation: CASSEKWRGDRAFSEQFF.

As concerns this clone: Its ends do not fully match the called genes, so a read error is possible. The genes are TRBV28 and TRBJ2-1; 10 bases are shared with TRBD2. The CDR3 consists of 15 residues. The germline gives CDR1 MDHEN, CDR2 SYDVKM. The CDR3 nucleotides are TGTGCCAGCAGTTCAGCGGGAGGGCCGGTTGATGAGCAGTTATTC. It specifies CASSSAGGPVDEQLF. The variable domain in full, with the rest retrieved from reference TRBV28 and TRBJ2-1, is DVKVTQSSRYLVKRTGEKVFLECVQDMDHENMFWYRQDPGLGLRLIYFSYDVKMKEKGDIPEGYSVSREKKERFSLILESASTNQTSMYLCASSSAGGPVDEQLFGPGTRLTVL.

This clone came up many times. The chain recombines TRBV6-6 with TRBJ2-2; 7 bases map to TRBD1. Germline V gene lookup returns CDR1 MNHNY and CDR2 SVGAGI (reference sequence). Unmatched junction bases numbered 5, after V lost 2 bases and J lost 5 bases. The CDR3 consists of 15 residues. CDR3 bases: TGTGCCAGCAGTTACCAACTCAGGGGGACCGGGGAGCTGTTTTTT. Translated, it gives CASSYQLRGTGELFF.

This clone was seen many times. This chain connects TRBV6-5 to TRBJ1-3; D is uncertain. Germline V gene data show CDR1 as MNHEY and CDR2 as SVGAGI. V was cut by 2 bases and J by 0 bases, with 11 bases left in between. The CDR3 has 16 residues. CDR3 region: CASSYTRTSSGNTIYF. CDR3 in DNA: TGTGCCAGCAGTTACACCCGAACCTCCTCTGGAAACACCATATATTTT.

This clone counts as medium-sized. The gene calls are TRBV6-1 and TRBJ2-7; D is unresolved. V was pared by 1 base and J by 11 bases, with 15 bases between. CDR1 and CDR2 (germline): MNHNS, SASEGT. The CDR3 extends over 13 amino acids. The CDR3 DNA reads TGTGCCAGCAGTGAAGAAGGCCGTCGTGTAGAGTACTTC. Amino acid sequence: CASSEEGRRVEYF.

The CDR3 protein is CASIWGYGLSSGANVLTF. The CDR3 DNA follows: TGTGCCAGCATCTGGGGGTACGGACTTAGCTCTGGGGCCAACGTCCTGACTTTC. The rearrangement links TRBV9 to TRBJ2-6, with D perhaps being TRBD1 or TRBD2 (5 bases each). Trimming stripped 6 bases from V and 0 bases from J, with 19 bases between. This CDR3 region has 18 residues. Looked up from germline, CDR1 is SGDLS and CDR2 is YYNGEE.

This clone has just a few counts. The chain uses TRBV6-1 and TRBJ2-3; the D is unclear. CDR1 is MNHNS, CDR2 SASEGT, per germline. This CDR3 spans 14 amino acids. V lost 4 bases and J 4 bases, leaving 12 bases between the germline ends. CDR3 DNA: TGTGCCAGCAGTGTAGCACCCGTAGCAGATACGCAGTATTTT. Amino acids: CASSVAPVADTQYF.